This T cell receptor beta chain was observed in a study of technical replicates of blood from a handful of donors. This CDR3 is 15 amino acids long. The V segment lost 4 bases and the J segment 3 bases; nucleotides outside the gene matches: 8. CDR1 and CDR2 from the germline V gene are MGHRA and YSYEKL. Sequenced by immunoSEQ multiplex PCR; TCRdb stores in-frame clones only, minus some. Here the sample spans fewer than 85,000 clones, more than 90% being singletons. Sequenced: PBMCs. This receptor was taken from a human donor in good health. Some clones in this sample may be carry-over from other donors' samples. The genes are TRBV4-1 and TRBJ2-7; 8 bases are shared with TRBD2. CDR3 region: CASSPQAGDFYEQYF. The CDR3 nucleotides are TGCGCCAGCAGCCCACAAGCGGGGGATTTCTACGAGCAGTACTTC.